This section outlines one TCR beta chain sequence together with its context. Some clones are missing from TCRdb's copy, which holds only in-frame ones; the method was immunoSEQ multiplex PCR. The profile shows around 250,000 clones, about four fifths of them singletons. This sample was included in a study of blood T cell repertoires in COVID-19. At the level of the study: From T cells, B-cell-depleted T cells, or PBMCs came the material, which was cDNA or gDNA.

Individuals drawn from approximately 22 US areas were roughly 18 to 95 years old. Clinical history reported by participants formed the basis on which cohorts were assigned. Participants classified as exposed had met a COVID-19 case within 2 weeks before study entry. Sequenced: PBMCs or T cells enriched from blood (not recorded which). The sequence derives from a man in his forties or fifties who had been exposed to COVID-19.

The CDR3 spells CASKFDSRFSGNTIYF. Written as DNA, the CDR3 is TGTGCCAGTAAGTTTGACAGCCGATTCTCTGGAAACACCATATATTTT. The chain carries TRBV19 and TRBJ1-3; weak D call: TRBD1 (5 bases). The CDR3 extends over 16 amino acids. V shed 7 bases and J shed 0 bases, with 16 bases lying between them. The V gene's germline CDR1 is LNHDA and CDR2 SQIVND (reference sequence).